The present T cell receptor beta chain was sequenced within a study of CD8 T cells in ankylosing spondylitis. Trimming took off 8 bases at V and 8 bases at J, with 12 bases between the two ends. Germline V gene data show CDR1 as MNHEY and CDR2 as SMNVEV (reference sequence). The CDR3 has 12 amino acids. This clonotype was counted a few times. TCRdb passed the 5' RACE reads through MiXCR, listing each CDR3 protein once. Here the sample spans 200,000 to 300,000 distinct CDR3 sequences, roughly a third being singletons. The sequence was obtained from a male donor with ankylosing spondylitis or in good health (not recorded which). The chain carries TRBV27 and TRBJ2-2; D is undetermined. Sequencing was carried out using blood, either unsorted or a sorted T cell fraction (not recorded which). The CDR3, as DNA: TGTGCCAGCCCGTATTGTGCGGGGGAGCTGTTTTTT. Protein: CASPYCAGELFF.